Shown below are 11 T cell receptor beta chains from a single sample sequenced in a study of identifying expanded T cells in peripheral blood. Clones were read by immunoSEQ multiplex PCR, and TCRdb kept only the in-frame ones, dropping some. The table has 70,000 to 100,000 clones, more than 75% seen once. Sequenced material: blood. Every receptor here comes from a person aged 18-70 years in good health.

This chain links TRBV7-2 with TRBJ1-5, with D maybe TRBD1 (5 bases). CDR1 is SGHTA and CDR2 is FQGNSA in the germline V gene. V dropped 4 bases and J dropped 7 bases, with 11 bases sitting between them. This CDR3 comprises 13 residues. DNA of the CDR3: TGTGCCAGCAGCTCAGACAGCTTGCAGCCCCAGCATTTT. It yields the protein CASSSDSLQPQHF. The full variable domain, with the rest looked up from reference TRBV7-2 and TRBJ1-5, is GAGVSQSPSNKVTEKGKDVELRCDPISGHTALYWYRQSLGQGLEFLIYFQGNSAPDKSGLPSDRFSAERTGGSVSTLTIQRTQQEDSAVYLCASSSDSLQPQHFGDGTRLSIL.

The genes are TRBV18 and TRBJ2-3; D is uncertain. Trimming left V 3 bases short and J 0 bases short, with 4 bases between. The CDR3 loop spans 13 amino acids. The germline CDR1 and CDR2 sequences are KGHSH and LQKENI. The chain's CDR3 is CASSPYSTDTQYF. CDR3 bases: TGTGCCAGCTCACCCTATAGCACAGATACGCAGTATTTT.

The chain has TRBV4-3 and TRBJ1-2, with a weak D call TRBD1 (5 bases). The germline V and J ends were trimmed by 0 bases and 0 bases, with 11 bases remaining between them. The germline V gene encodes CDR1 LGHNA and CDR2 YSLEER. The CDR3 extends over 16 amino acids. The CDR3 bases are TGCGCCAGCAGCCAAGATCGGGACGGTGCTAACTATGGCTACACCTTC. Translated, it gives CASSQDRDGANYGYTF.

This chain uses TRBV7-8 with TRBJ2-7; D is unresolved. This CDR3 has 11 residues. Germline loops: CDR1 SGHVS, CDR2 FQNEAQ. Trimming removed 5 bases at V and 2 bases at J, with 4 bases between. The CDR3, as DNA: TGTGCCAGCAGCACCACCTACGAGCAGTACTTC. This gives the protein CASSTTYEQYF. Full variable domain (rest looked up from reference TRBV7-8 and TRBJ2-7): GAGVSQSPRYKVAKRGQDVALRCDPISGHVSLFWYQQALGQGPEFLTYFQNEAQLDKSGLPSDRFFAERPEGSVSTLKIQRTQQEDSAVYLCASSTTYEQYFGPGTRLTVT.

The V and J genes are TRBV7-6 and TRBJ2-5; 7 bases match TRBD1. The germline V gene has CDR1 SGHVS and CDR2 FNYEAQ. This CDR3 is built from 13 residues. V trimming: 5 bases; J trimming: 4 bases; junction bases outside the gene matches: 4. The CDR3 DNA follows: TGTGCCAGCAGCCCTGACAGGGTAGAGACCCAGTACTTC. Translated, it gives CASSPDRVETQYF.

The chain employs TRBV28 and TRBJ1-5; D perhaps matches TRBD1 (6 bases). V was cut by 8 bases and J by 7 bases, with 18 bases left in between. The length of the CDR3 is 14 residues. Per germline, CDR1 MDHEN and CDR2 SYDVKM. Here the CDR3 reads CASGPGGGVQPQHF. In nucleotides, the CDR3 is TGTGCCAGCGGTCCCGGCGGGGGCGTGCAGCCCCAGCATTTT.

V usage is TRBV5-6 and J usage is TRBJ2-5; D is undetermined. Germline V lookup: CDR1 SGHDT, CDR2 YYEEEE. This CDR3 has 14 amino acids. The V gene lost 4 bases and the J gene lost 9 bases, with 19 bases spanning the gap. CDR3 sequence reads: CASSVRLPIEAQYF. The DNA for the CDR3 is TGTGCCAGCAGCGTACGGCTGCCAATTGAGGCCCAGTACTTC.

The chain joins TRBV5-1 to TRBJ1-1; TRBD1 agrees at 7 bases. Germline CDR1 and CDR2: SGHRS and YFSETQ. V trimming: 4 bases; J trimming: 4 bases; junction bases outside the gene matches: 7. This CDR3 has 14 residues. The CDR3 sequence: CASSPLHRGTEAFF. In nucleotides, the CDR3 is TGCGCCAGCAGCCCCCTACACAGGGGCACTGAAGCTTTCTTT.

In regard to this clone: The same CDR3 can be traced to other DNA sequences in this sample. The chain carries TRBV15 and TRBJ2-7, with unresolved D. The CDR3 is 14 residues long. Per the germline V gene, CDR1 is LNHNV and CDR2 is YYDKDF (reference sequence). The V gene lost 1 base and the J gene lost 0 bases, with 7 bases spanning the gap. The CDR3 protein is CATSRGGSSYEQYF. CDR3 sequence (DNA): TGTGCCACCAGCAGAGGTGGCAGCTCCTACGAGCAGTACTTC. The variable domain in full, with the rest retrieved from reference TRBV15 and TRBJ2-7, is DAMVIQNPRYQVTQFGKPVTLSCSQTLNHNVMYWYQQKSSQAPKLLFHYYDKDFNNEADTPDNFQSRRPNTSFCFLDIRSPGLGDTAMYLCATSRGGSSYEQYFGPGTRLTVT.

J is TRBJ1-5 and V is TRBV5-1; 8 bases match TRBD1. The ends lost 7 bases at V and 7 bases at J; junction bases unmatched: 10. From germline, CDR1 is SGHRS and CDR2 YFSETQ. CDR3 size: 14 residues. Written as DNA, the CDR3 is TGCGCCAGCGCCCCTTGGCAGGGGGCCCAGCCCCAGCATTTT. Translating gives CASAPWQGAQPQHF.

The rearrangement links TRBV28 to TRBJ2-7; a possible D gene is TRBD1 (5 bases). Trimming shortened V by 1 base and J by 0 bases, and 19 bases separated the two germline ends. Germline-derived CDR1 and CDR2 are MDHEN and SYDVKM. The CDR3 sequence is 18 residues long. The CDR3 bases are TGTGCCAGCAGTTTATTAACGGCGCGCCAGGACAACTCCTACGAGCAGTACTTC. Protein product: CASSLLTARQDNSYEQYF.